These 14 T cell receptor beta chains originate from one sample sequenced in a study of blood T cell repertoires in COVID-19. Measured with immunoSEQ multiplex PCR; TCRdb has only the in-frame clones, and not every one. The sample lists over 80,000 clones, over 75% occurring once. The sequenced material came from peripheral blood. The receptors stem from a human donor in a cohort sampled during active COVID-19.

This chain links TRBV27 with TRBJ2-5; D not certain. Trimming cost V 0 bases and J 0 bases, with 8 bases left between them. Germline V gene lookup returns CDR1 MNHEY and CDR2 SMNVEV (reference sequence). CDR3 length: 15 residues. The CDR3, as DNA: TGTGCCAGCAGTTTATCGTTAACTTACCAAGAGACCCAGTACTTC. It translates to CASSLSLTYQETQYF.

The V call is TRBV7-2, the J call TRBJ2-7, with TRBD2 matching 10 bases. The CDR3 covers 19 residues. The V gene's germline CDR1 is SGHTA and CDR2 FQGNSA. V lost 2 bases, J lost 4 bases, and 17 bases stayed unmatched. The CDR3 nucleotides are TGTGCCAGCAGCTTAACTTCGGCTAGCGGGAGCTCGGGTGGGTACGAGCAGTACTTC. This translates into CASSLTSASGSSGGYEQYF.

This chain links TRBV28 with TRBJ2-1; 7 nucleotides line up with TRBD2. V shed 3 bases, J shed 9 bases, and the junction held 8 bases outside the gene matches. The germline V gene has CDR1 MDHEN and CDR2 SYDVKM. The CDR3 runs 14 residues. CDR3 bases: TGTGCCAGCAGTTTTGAGGGAGGGCCTGGTGAGCAGTTCTTC. This translates into CASSFEGGPGEQFF.

The V call is TRBV13, the J call TRBJ2-5, with TRBD2 matching over 13 bases. CDR3 length: 17 amino acids. Germline-derived CDR1 and CDR2 are PRHDT and FYEKMQ (reference sequence). V shed 4 bases, J shed 4 bases, and the junction held 9 bases outside the gene matches. The CDR3 reads CASSSYLGLAGVETQYF. CDR3 coding DNA: TGTGCCAGCAGCTCATACTTAGGACTAGCGGGAGTAGAGACCCAGTACTTC.

This chain joins TRBV25-1 and TRBJ2-2; possibly TRBD1 for D (5 bases). The CDR3 is 18 amino acids. The V gene lost 8 bases and the J gene lost 0 bases, with 22 bases spanning the gap. Germline V CDR1 and CDR2: MGHDK, SYGVNS. CDR3 nucleotide sequence: TGTGCCAGCGAAAAGCGCCCCGGCACAGGTCCGAACACCGGGGAGCTGTTTTTT. It translates to CASEKRPGTGPNTGELFF. The whole variable domain, filled in from reference TRBV25-1 and TRBJ2-2, reads EADIYQTPRYLVIGTGKKITLECSQTMGHDKMYWYQQDPGMELHLIHYSYGVNSTEKGDLSSESTVSRIRTEHFPLTLESARPSHTSQYLCASEKRPGTGPNTGELFFGEGSRLTVL.

J is TRBJ1-2 and V is TRBV5-8; 7 positions match TRBD1. Germline trimming cut 0 bases from V and 7 bases from J; bases unmatched to any gene: 9. The CDR3 consists of 15 residues. Germline CDR1 reads SGHTS; CDR2 reads YDEGEE. CDR3 protein: CASSLAPRAGGGYTF. In DNA form, the CDR3 reads TGTGCCAGCAGCTTGGCACCCAGGGCAGGGGGTGGCTACACCTTC.

The V and J genes are TRBV6-5 and TRBJ2-2, with 8 bases identical to TRBD2. With 4 bases clipped from V and 5 bases from J, the junction kept 9 bases outside the gene matches. Per the germline V gene, CDR1 is MNHEY and CDR2 is SVGAGI. The CDR3 spans 16 residues. For the CDR3, the DNA is TGTGCCAGCAGTTTTTATGGGGCTAGCGGGACCGGGGAGCTGTTTTTT. It yields the protein CASSFYGASGTGELFF.

This sequence joins TRBV5-1 and TRBJ2-3; perhaps TRBD2 as D (5 bases). Trimming took 0 bases from V and 6 from J, leaving 11 bases between them. The CDR3 totals 14 residues. CDR1 is SGHRS and CDR2 is YFSETQ in the germline V gene. The CDR3 DNA follows: TGCGCCAGCAGCTTGGCCCATGGGAGTGATACGCAGTATTTT. The encoded protein is CASSLAHGSDTQYF.

The gene calls are TRBV18 and TRBJ2-1; TRBD2 is a possible D gene (6 bases). Germline V lookup: CDR1 KGHSH, CDR2 LQKENI. V shed 3 bases and J shed 6 bases, with 12 bases lying between them. The CDR3 runs to 14 residues. In nucleotides, the CDR3 is TGTGCCAGCTCACCTCGATCCGGGGGCAATGAGCAGTTCTTC. Protein sequence: CASSPRSGGNEQFF.

The chain is built from TRBV11-3 and TRBJ1-1; TRBD1 might be the D (6 bases). The CDR3 runs 16 residues. Germline loops: CDR1 SGHNT, CDR2 YENEEA. With 5 bases removed from V and 1 base from J, the gap between germline ends came to 17 bases. In DNA, the CDR3 is TGTGCCAGCAGCCCCCGACGGACAGAATGGAACACTGAAGCTTTCTTT. Residues: CASSPRRTEWNTEAFF.

The V gene is TRBV20-1, the J gene TRBJ2-1, with TRBD2 as a possible D gene (5 bases). The germline V gene encodes CDR1 DFQATT and CDR2 SNEGSKA (reference sequence). The CDR3 has 13 amino acids. V was pared by 3 bases and J by 0 bases, with 6 bases between. The CDR3 nucleotides read TGCAGTGCTAGTCGGGGCTCCTACAATGAGCAGTTCTTC. This encodes CSASRGSYNEQFF.

The V gene is TRBV19, the J gene TRBJ1-5; D uncertain. Trimming stripped 6 bases from V and 0 bases from J, with 12 bases between. The CDR3 contains 15 residues. CDR1 and CDR2 from the germline V gene are LNHDA and SQIVND (reference sequence). The DNA for the CDR3 is TGTGCCAGTAGGCAAGTCCGGGATAGCAATCAGCCCCAGCATTTT. Its protein product is CASRQVRDSNQPQHF.

J is TRBJ2-7 and V is TRBV5-1; 12 nucleotides align to TRBD2. The germline V gene encodes CDR1 SGHRS and CDR2 YFSETQ. With 4 bases clipped from V and 2 bases from J, the junction kept 10 bases outside the gene matches. The CDR3 totals 17 residues. DNA for the CDR3: TGCGCCAGCAGCCAAGGACTAGCGGGACTCCTTGCCTACGAGCAGTACTTC. Translated, it gives CASSQGLAGLLAYEQYF.

The chain has TRBV29-1 and TRBJ1-1, with 9 bases matching TRBD1. The V segment lost 7 bases and the J segment 2 bases; nucleotides outside the gene matches: 5. From germline, CDR1 is SQVTM and CDR2 ANQGSEA. CDR3 size: 13 residues. Here the CDR3 DNA reads TGCAGCGCCGGACAGGGGAGAAACACTGAAGCTTTCTTT. Translated: CSAGQGRNTEAFF. Using reference TRBV29-1 and TRBJ1-1 for the parts outside the CDR3, the full variable domain is SAVISQKPSRDICQRGTSLTIQCQVDSQVTMMFWYRQQPGQSLTLIATANQGSEATYESGFVIDKFPISRPNLTFSTLTVSNMSPEDSSIYLCSAGQGRNTEAFFGQGTRLTVV.